This T cell receptor (beta chain) was retrieved from a study of blood T cell repertoires in COVID-19. About the research overall: T cells, B-cell-depleted T cells, or PBMCs supplied cDNA or gDNA.

In the source study's methods: By means of reference gene primer amplification, nucleated cell counts were estimated. Data came from immunoSEQ multiplex PCR; TCRdb stores just in-frame clones and leaves some out. The DNA gave D and trimming, while V, J and clone size come from that table. Found here are some 200,000 clones, 88% of them singletons; the top ten hold about 2.6%. The CDR3 runs 13 residues. CDR1 is LNHDA, CDR2 SQIVND, per germline (reference sequence). Trimming pared 4 bases from V and 5 bases from J, leaving 11 bases between. Membership in each cohort depended on participant-reported clinical history. Cohort 3 recovered donors had two negative PCRs, clearance, or symptom resolution.

What was sequenced was PBMCs or T cells enriched from blood (not recorded which). The V call is TRBV19, the J call TRBJ1-2; D might be TRBD1 (5 bases). The TCR comes from a woman in her twenties or thirties who had recovered from COVID-19. The CDR3 nucleotides are TGTGCCAGTAGTACCTCGACAGTTTATGGCTACACCTTC. This translates into CASSTSTVYGYTF. Full variable domain (remainder filled in from reference TRBV19 and TRBJ1-2): DGGITQSPKYLFRKEGQNVTLSCEQNLNHDAMYWYRQDPGQGLRLIYYSQIVNDFQKGDIAEGYSVSREKKESFPLTVTSAQKNPTAFYLCASSTSTVYGYTFGSGTRLTVV.